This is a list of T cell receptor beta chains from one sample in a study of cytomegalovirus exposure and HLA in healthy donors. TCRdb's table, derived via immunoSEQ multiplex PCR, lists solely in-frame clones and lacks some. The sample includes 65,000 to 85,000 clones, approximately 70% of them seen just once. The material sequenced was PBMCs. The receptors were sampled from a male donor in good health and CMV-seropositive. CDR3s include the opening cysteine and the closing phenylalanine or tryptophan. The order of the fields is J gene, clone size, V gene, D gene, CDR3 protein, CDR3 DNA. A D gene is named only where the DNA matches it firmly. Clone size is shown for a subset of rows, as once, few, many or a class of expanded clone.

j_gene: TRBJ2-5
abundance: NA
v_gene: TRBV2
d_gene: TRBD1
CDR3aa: CASSEGNRGPETQYF
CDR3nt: TGTGCCAGCAGTGAAGGAAACAGGGGGCCGGAGACCCAGTACTTC

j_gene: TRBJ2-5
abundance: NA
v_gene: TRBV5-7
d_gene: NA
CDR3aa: CASSQKGVAETSQETQYF
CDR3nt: TGTGCCAGCAGCCAGAAAGGGGTGGCGGAAACCTCCCAAGAGACCCAGTACTTC

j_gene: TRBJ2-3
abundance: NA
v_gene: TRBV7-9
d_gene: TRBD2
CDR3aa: CSSSFRLAGTQYF
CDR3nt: TGTTCCAGCAGCTTTCGACTAGCGGGGACGCAGTATTTT

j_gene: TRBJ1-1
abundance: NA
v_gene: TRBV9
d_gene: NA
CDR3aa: CASSVDQVGLMNTEAFF
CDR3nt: TGTGCCAGCAGCGTAGATCAGGTAGGCTTAATGAACACTGAAGCTTTCTTT

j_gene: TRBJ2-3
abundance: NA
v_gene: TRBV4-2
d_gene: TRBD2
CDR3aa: CASSQGGTSRGTQYF
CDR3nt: TGTGCCAGCAGCCAAGGGGGGACTAGCAGAGGAACGCAGTATTTT

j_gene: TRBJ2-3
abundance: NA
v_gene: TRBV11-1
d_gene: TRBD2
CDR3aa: CASSLGLAGVTDTQYF
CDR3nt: TGTGCCAGCAGCTTGGGGCTAGCGGGAGTGACAGATACGCAGTATTTT

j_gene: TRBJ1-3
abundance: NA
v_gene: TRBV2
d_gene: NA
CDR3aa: CASSARASGNTIYF
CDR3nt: TGTGCCAGCAGTGCCCGAGCCTCTGGAAACACCATATATTTT

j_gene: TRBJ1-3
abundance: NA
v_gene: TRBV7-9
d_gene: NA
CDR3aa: CSSSRTTATSGNTIYF
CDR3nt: TGTTCCAGCAGCCGCACGACAGCAACCTCTGGAAACACCATATATTTT

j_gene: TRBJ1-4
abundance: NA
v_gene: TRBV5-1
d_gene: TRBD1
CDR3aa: CASSKTGTGTEKLFF
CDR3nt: TGCGCCAGCAGCAAAACCGGGACAGGGACTGAAAAACTGTTTTTT

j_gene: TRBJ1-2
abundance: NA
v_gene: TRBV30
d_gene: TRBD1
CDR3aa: CAWSVRVLRTGGDYGYTF
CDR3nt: TGTGCCTGGAGTGTACGGGTCCTTCGGACAGGGGGGGACTATGGCTACACCTTC

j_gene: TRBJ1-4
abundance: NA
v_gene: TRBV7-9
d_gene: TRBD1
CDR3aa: CASSSSPGTGDVPNEKLFF
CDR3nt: TGTGCCAGCAGTTCCAGTCCCGGGACAGGGGACGTACCTAATGAAAAACTGTTTTTT

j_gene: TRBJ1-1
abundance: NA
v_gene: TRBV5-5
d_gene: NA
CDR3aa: CASSFSFGVNTEAFF
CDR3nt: TGTGCCAGCAGCTTTTCATTCGGGGTGAACACTGAAGCTTTCTTT

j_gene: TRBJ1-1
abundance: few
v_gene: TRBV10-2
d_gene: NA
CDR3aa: CASSENIAQEAFF
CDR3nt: TGCGCCAGCAGTGAAAATATCGCACAAGAAGCTTTCTTT

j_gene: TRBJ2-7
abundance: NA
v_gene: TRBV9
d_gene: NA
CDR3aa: CASSPRRGDYEQYF
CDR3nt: TGTGCCAGCAGCCCTCGGAGGGGAGACTACGAGCAGTACTTC

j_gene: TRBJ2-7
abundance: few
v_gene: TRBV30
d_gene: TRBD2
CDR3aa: CAWNAGRGYEQYF
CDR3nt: TGTGCCTGGAACGCGGGGAGGGGCTACGAGCAGTACTTC

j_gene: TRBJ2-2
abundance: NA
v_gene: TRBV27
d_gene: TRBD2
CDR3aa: CASTGSGLAWAGELFF
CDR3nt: TGTGCCAGCACCGGGTCGGGACTAGCTTGGGCCGGGGAGCTGTTTTTT

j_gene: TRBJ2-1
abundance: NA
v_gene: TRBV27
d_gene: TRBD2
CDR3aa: CASSARLAGYNEQFF
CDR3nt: TGTGCCAGCAGTGCCAGACTAGCGGGTTACAATGAGCAGTTCTTC

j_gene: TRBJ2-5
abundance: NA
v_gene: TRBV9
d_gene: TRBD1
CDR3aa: CASSARTGVGETQYF
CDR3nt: TGTGCCAGCAGCGCGAGGACAGGGGTAGGAGAGACCCAGTACTTC

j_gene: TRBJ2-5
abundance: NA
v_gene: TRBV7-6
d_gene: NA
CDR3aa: CASSKGPQETQYF
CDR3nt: TGTGCCAGCAGCAAGGGGCCCCAAGAGACCCAGTACTTC

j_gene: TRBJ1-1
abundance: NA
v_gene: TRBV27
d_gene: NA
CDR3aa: CASSPYRPPEAFF
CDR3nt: TGTGCCAGCAGTCCCTACAGGCCTCCAGAAGCTTTCTTT